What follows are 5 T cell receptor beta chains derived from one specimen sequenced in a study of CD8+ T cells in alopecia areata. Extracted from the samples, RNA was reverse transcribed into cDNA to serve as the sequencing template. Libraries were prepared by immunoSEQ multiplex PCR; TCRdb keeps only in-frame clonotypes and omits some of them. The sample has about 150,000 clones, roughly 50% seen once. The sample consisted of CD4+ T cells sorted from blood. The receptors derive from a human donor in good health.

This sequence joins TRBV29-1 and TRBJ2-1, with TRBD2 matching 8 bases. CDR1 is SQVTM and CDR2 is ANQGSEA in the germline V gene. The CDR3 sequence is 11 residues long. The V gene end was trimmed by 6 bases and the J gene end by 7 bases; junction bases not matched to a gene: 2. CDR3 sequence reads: CSVRGGNEQFF. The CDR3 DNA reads TGCAGCGTCCGGGGGGGTAATGAGCAGTTCTTC.

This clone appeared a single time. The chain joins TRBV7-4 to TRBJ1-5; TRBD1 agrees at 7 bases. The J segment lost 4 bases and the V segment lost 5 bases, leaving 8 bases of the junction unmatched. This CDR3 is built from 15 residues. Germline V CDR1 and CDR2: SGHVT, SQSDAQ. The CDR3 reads CASSPGQNMNQPQHF. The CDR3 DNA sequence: TGTGCCAGCAGCCCGGGACAGAATATGAATCAGCCCCAGCATTTT.

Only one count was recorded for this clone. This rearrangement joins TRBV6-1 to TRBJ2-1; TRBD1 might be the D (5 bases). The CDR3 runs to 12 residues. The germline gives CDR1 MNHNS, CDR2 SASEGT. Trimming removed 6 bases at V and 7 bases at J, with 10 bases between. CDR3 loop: CASSSRVNEQFF. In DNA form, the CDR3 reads TGTGCCAGCAGCAGCAGGGTGAATGAGCAGTTCTTC.

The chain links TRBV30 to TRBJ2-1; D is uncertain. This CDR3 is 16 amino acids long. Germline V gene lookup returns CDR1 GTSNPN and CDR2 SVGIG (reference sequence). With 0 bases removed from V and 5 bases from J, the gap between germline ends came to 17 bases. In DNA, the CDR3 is TGTGCCTGGAGTGTACCCTGTAGTATGGTCCACAATGAGCAGTTCTTC. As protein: CAWSVPCSMVHNEQFF.

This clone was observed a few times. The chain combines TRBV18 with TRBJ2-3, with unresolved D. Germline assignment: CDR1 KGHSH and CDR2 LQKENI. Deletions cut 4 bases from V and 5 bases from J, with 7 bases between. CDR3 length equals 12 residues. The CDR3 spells CASSRGGDTQYF. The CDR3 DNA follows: TGTGCCAGCTCACGCGGCGGAGATACGCAGTATTTT.